The rows below give T cell receptor beta chains drawn from one sample of a study of T cells in Graves' hyperthyroidism and ophthalmopathy. MiXCR, run by TCRdb on the multiplex PCR reads, gives a single entry per CDR3 protein. The sample lists about 400,000 distinct CDR3 sequences; approximately 14% were seen once. The sequencing sample was made of blood. The receptors stem from a man younger than 30 with Graves' ophthalmopathy. Each CDR3 is given with its conserved first and last residue. D genes are given only for firm matches. Only part of the rows carry a size: once, few, many, or a class if the clone is expanded.

clone size	D gene	J gene	V gene	CDR3 DNA	CDR3 protein
-	-	TRBJ2-7	TRBV20-1	TGCAGTGCTAGAGTTGCCGCCGGCAGACGGAATGGATACGAGCAGTACTTC	CSARVAAGRRNGYEQYF
-	TRBD1	TRBJ2-7	TRBV5-1	TGCGCCAGCAGCCTTACGGCAGGGGGCTTGGACGAGCAGTACTTC	CASSLTAGGLDEQYF
many	TRBD1	TRBJ2-3	TRBV12-3/TRBV12-4	TGTGCCAGCAGCCCCGGACAGGGAGGCTTCACAGATACGCAGTATTTT	CASSPGQGGFTDTQYF
few	-	TRBJ2-5	TRBV5-1	TGCGCCAGCAGCTTGTTGGGGCTGGAGACCCAGTACTTC	CASSLLGLETQYF
many	TRBD2	TRBJ2-1	TRBV28	TGTGCCAGCAGTTTCCCCGGACTAGCGGGAGGGTACAATGAGCAGTTCTTC	CASSFPGLAGGYNEQFF
many	-	TRBJ2-7	TRBV3-1	TGTGCCAGCAGCTCGCCTCACGAGCAGTACTTC	CASSSPHEQYF
many	-	TRBJ2-3	TRBV7-8	TGTGCCAGCAGCTTGTGGCTTCACACAGATACGCAGTATTTT	CASSLWLHTDTQYF
-	-	TRBJ2-3	TRBV19	TGTGCCACCTCGACCGAAGATACGCAGTATTTT	CATSTEDTQYF
many	-	TRBJ2-2	TRBV11-3	TGTGCCAGCAGCTCAGGCGGGCCAGCCACGCCCGGGGAGCTGTTTTTT	CASSSGGPATPGELFF
-	TRBD2	TRBJ2-5	TRBV19	TGTGCCAGTAGTAGGACTAGCGGGGGGGTCCAAGAGACCCAGTACTTC	CASSRTSGGVQETQYF
few	-	TRBJ2-3	TRBV9	TGTGCCAGCAGCGGTTCCGGGACTAGCACAGATACGCAGTATTTT	CASSGSGTSTDTQYF
many	TRBD1	TRBJ1-5	TRBV29-1	TGCAGCGTGTCGGGACAGATCAATCAGCCCCAGCATTTT	CSVSGQINQPQHF
-	-	TRBJ2-2	TRBV4-1	TGCGCCAGCACCCAAGTTTGGCGGGAAACCGGGGAGCTGTTTTTT	CASTQVWRETGELFF
many	TRBD1	TRBJ1-5	TRBV18	TGTGCCAGCTCACCAACTCAGACAGGGCCGACGGGGCCCCAGCATTTT	CASSPTQTGPTGPQHF
many	-	TRBJ2-7	TRBV6-5	TGTGCCAGCAGTTACGTGCAGGGGAGGGACGAGCAGTACTTC	CASSYVQGRDEQYF
-	-	TRBJ2-7	TRBV20-1	TGCAGTGCTAGCCTGGGACTTTGGTCCTACGAGCAGTACTTC	CSASLGLWSYEQYF
-	-	TRBJ2-1	TRBV24-1	TGTGCCACCAGTGAGGACTTCAATGAGCAGTTCTTC	CATSEDFNEQFF
many	TRBD2	TRBJ2-3	TRBV7-3	TGTGCCAGCAGCTTAGCGGGAGGGCAAGATACGCAGTATTTT	CASSLAGGQDTQYF
-	-	TRBJ1-3	TRBV6-2/TRBV6-3	TGTGCCAGCAGTTACTCGAGGCAGGTCACTGGAAACACCATATATTTT	CASSYSRQVTGNTIYF
-	-	TRBJ1-3	TRBV19	TGTGCCAGTAGTATGGCGGCAGGAGGAAACACCATATATTTT	CASSMAAGGNTIYF
many	-	TRBJ2-1	TRBV18	TGTGCCAGCTACCCCGGAGCTTACAATGAGCAGTTCTTC	CASYPGAYNEQFF
few	-	TRBJ2-2	TRBV5-1	TGCGCCAGCACTTGGGGGGACAGCCCTACCGGGGAGCTGTTTTTT	CASTWGDSPTGELFF
few	-	TRBJ2-2	TRBV13	TGTGCCAGCAGCTTTCCGTCGGCAGGGCGCACCGGGGAGCTGTTTTTT	CASSFPSAGRTGELFF